A selection of T cell receptor beta chains follows, all from one sample in a study of identifying expanded T cells in peripheral blood. The method was immunoSEQ multiplex PCR; TCRdb's version includes in-frame clones alone and lacks a portion of them. The data contain approximately 75,000 clones, under 90% of them seen just once; the ten biggest clones take up over 2.5%. Sequencing was performed on blood. The source of these receptors is a person aged 18 to 75 in good health. CDR3s include the opening cysteine and the closing phenylalanine or tryptophan.

j_gene,v_gene,CDR3aa
TRBJ2-3,TRBV5-1,CASSGRSGGADTQYF
TRBJ2-7,TRBV21-1,CASSKARETGGSDEQYF
TRBJ1-2,TRBV5-1,CASSPPGQVDIGYGYTF
TRBJ2-1,TRBV19,CASSIGGTISYNEQFF
TRBJ2-7,TRBV11-2,CASSLEASGSYEQYF
TRBJ1-2,TRBV5-4,CASSLARTGVGYTF
TRBJ2-7,TRBV25-1,CASSGQQGLPYEQYF
TRBJ1-2,TRBV18,CASSPGQSSNYGYTF
TRBJ1-2,TRBV19,CASSRDANYGYTF
TRBJ2-5,TRBV27,CASTDRAKTQYF
TRBJ2-7,TRBV27,CASSLGSGVAYEQYF
TRBJ1-6,TRBV14,CASSPGRSLSSYNSPLHF
TRBJ2-7,TRBV6-5,CASSFGGDRGYEQYF
TRBJ1-5,TRBV7-8,CASTLTGGGDQPQHF
TRBJ1-1,TRBV19,CASSLGTGRTEAFF
TRBJ2-7,TRBV14,CASSQEGAGLSYEQYF
TRBJ2-7,TRBV19,CASSIGRADYEQYF
TRBJ2-7,TRBV6-1,CASSVVDEQYF
TRBJ2-7,TRBV11-2,CASSSRRLAGKEVYEQYF
TRBJ2-5,TRBV18,CASSPPNGGMAQYF
TRBJ1-2,TRBV5-6,CASSLFSVAGTYGYTF
TRBJ2-7,TRBV9,CASSSITGGEQYF
TRBJ2-7,TRBV30,CAWKHGGESYEQYF
TRBJ2-5,TRBV7-9,CASSSGGETQYF
TRBJ2-3,TRBV5-1,CASSVGATSGLTDTQYF
TRBJ1-1,TRBV5-6,CASSWGLNTEAFF
TRBJ2-3,TRBV20-1,CSALSTDTQYF
TRBJ1-1,TRBV5-5,CASSLDGPNTEAFF
TRBJ1-2,TRBV7-2,CASSPGQGVGGYTF
TRBJ2-1,TRBV6-4,CASSDGLAGGKQFF
TRBJ1-2,TRBV7-2,CASSPRTGQNYGYTF
TRBJ2-1,TRBV19,CASKRVAGVHEQFF
TRBJ2-7,TRBV5-1,CASSVDRAVEQYF
TRBJ1-2,TRBV19,CASQGLGYANYGYTF
TRBJ2-1,TRBV7-2,CASSQTSEEYNEQFF
TRBJ2-7,TRBV7-2,CASSRGLAGVDEQYF
TRBJ2-5,TRBV7-6,CASSTRDTVQETQYF
TRBJ2-7,TRBV9,CASSTGQGPEQYF
TRBJ2-1,TRBV6-1,CASSVGLAGVNEQFF
TRBJ2-4,TRBV6-5,CASRPYRDAKNIQYF
TRBJ1-6,TRBV2,CASSGFSTGGDSPLHF
TRBJ1-2,TRBV29-1,CSVEERTNYGYTF
TRBJ2-1,TRBV9,CASSVGGTSAPNEQFF
TRBJ2-1,TRBV4-1,CASSQVDIGFSYNEQFF
TRBJ1-4,TRBV6-6,CASRDRVTNEKLFF
TRBJ1-1,TRBV11-2,CASSLDHWGTEAFF
TRBJ1-1,TRBV2,CASSVTGLPTEAFF
TRBJ2-7,TRBV27,CAEGVQHYEQYF
TRBJ2-7,TRBV14,CASSHWAGVAGGSYEQYF
TRBJ2-3,TRBV5-6,CASSYGDTQYF
TRBJ2-1,TRBV7-3,CASSLIGGNTYNEQFF
TRBJ1-1,TRBV7-9,CASSLGRDRSTEAFF
TRBJ1-2,TRBV6-5,CASSYGTSGTAYGYTF
TRBJ1-1,TRBV6-1,CASSVGGVSEAFF
TRBJ1-5,TRBV6-5,CASSYNSGDQPQHF
TRBJ1-4,TRBV2,CASTLDRANEKLFF
TRBJ2-7,TRBV7-2,CASSLAARGEQYF
TRBJ2-3,TRBV2,CASSLRQGEGTDTQYF
TRBJ2-7,TRBV7-2,CASSSQNSYEQYF
TRBJ1-2,TRBV12-5,CASGSDSAYGYTF